This TCR beta chain was profiled in a study of T-cell reconstitution after alpha-beta-depleted transplantation in children. This clonotype was detected many times. Preparation of the TCRbeta library involved a method that used unique molecular identifiers. MiXCR was run by TCRdb on the PCR reads, yielding one entry per CDR3 protein. There are 600,000 to 700,000 distinct CDR3 sequences in the sample; roughly 17% occur only once, and about 1.1% lies in the top ten. The V and J ends lost 0 bases and 2 bases respectively, with 8 bases between them. The length of the CDR3 is 14 residues. Germline lookup yields CDR1 DFQATT and CDR2 SNEGSKA (reference sequence).

This chain joins TRBV20-1 and TRBJ1-5; D unclear. The clonotype was recovered from a human donor who donated a stem cell graft to a child with acute myeloid leukemia. Sequencing was performed on PBMCs from the stem cell graft donor, taken from the stem cell graft. The CDR3 protein is CSAREVSGNQPQHF. The CDR3 DNA follows: TGCAGTGCTAGAGAGGTTTCAGGCAATCAGCCCCAGCATTTT.